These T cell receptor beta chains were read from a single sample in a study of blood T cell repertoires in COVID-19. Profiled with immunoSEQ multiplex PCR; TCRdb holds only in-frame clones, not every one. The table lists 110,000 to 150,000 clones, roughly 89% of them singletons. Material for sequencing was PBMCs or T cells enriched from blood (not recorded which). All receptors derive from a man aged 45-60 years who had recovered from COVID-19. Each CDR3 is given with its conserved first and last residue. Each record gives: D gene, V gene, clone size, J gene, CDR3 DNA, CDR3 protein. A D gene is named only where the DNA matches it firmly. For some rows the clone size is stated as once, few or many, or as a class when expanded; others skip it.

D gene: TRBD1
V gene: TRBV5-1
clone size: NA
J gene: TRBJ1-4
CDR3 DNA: TGCGCCAGCAGCCCCGGGACAGATTTCGAAAAACTGTTTTTT
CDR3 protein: CASSPGTDFEKLFF

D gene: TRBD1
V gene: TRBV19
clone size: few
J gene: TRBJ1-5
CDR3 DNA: TGTGCCAGTGGCTACTCTCCGGGACAGGGGGCGCCCAATCAGCCCCAGCATTTT
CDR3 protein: CASGYSPGQGAPNQPQHF

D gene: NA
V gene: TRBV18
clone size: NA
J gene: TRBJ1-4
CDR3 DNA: TGTGCCAGCTCACCACAGGAGCTCGAAAAACTGTTTTTT
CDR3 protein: CASSPQELEKLFF

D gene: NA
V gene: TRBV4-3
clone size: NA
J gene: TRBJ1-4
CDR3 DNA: TGCGCCAGCAGCCAAGCCGGGACAAGGGATGAAAAACTGTTTTTT
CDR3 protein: CASSQAGTRDEKLFF

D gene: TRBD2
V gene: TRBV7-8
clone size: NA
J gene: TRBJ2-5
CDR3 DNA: TGTGCCAGCAGCGCCCGACTAGCGGGTGGGGAGACCCAGTACTTC
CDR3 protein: CASSARLAGGETQYF

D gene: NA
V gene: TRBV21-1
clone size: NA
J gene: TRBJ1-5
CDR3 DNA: TGTGCCAGCAGCTCTTCTCCCCAGCATTTT
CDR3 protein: CASSSSPQHF

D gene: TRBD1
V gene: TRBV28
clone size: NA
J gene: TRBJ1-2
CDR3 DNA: TGTGCCAGCACGTCCGGGACAGGGGGCTACTATGGCTACACCTTC
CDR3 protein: CASTSGTGGYYGYTF

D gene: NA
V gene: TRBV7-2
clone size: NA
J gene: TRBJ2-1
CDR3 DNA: TGTGCCAGCAGCCCGCGAGAGGGCCTAAGGAATGAGCAGTTCTTC
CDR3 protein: CASSPREGLRNEQFF

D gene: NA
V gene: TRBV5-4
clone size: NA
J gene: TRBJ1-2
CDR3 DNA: TGTGCCAGCAGCTTGGCCAGGGAGGATGGCTACACCTTC
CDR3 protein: CASSLAREDGYTF

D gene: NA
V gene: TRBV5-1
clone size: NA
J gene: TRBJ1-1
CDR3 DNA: TGCGCCAGCAGACAGTCCGGCATGAACACTGAAGCTTTCTTT
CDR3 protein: CASRQSGMNTEAFF

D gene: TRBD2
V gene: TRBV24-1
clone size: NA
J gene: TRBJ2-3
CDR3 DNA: TGTGCCACCAGTGACCAAGGGACTAGCGGCACAGATACGCAGTATTTT
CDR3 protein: CATSDQGTSGTDTQYF

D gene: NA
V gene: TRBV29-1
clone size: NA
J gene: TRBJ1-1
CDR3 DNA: TGCAGCGCCGCGGGGGGGCGCTATACTGAAGCTTTCTTT
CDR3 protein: CSAAGGRYTEAFF

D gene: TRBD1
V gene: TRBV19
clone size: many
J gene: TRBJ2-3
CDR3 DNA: TGTGCCAGTAGTACCAGGGGGCTTGGAGATACGCAGTATTTT
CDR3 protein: CASSTRGLGDTQYF

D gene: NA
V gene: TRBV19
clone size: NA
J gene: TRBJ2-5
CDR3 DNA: TGTGCCAGTAGCCCGTCGAGCGCACAAGAGACCCAGTACTTC
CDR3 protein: CASSPSSAQETQYF

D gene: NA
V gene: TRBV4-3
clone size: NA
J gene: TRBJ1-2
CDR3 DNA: TGCGCCAGCAGCCAAGATGGTCGGTATGGCTACACCTTC
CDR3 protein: CASSQDGRYGYTF

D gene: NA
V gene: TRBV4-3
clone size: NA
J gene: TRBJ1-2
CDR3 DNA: TGCGCCAGCAGCCCTAACCCTAACAGGGTTGTAAATGGCTACACCTTC
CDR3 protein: CASSPNPNRVVNGYTF

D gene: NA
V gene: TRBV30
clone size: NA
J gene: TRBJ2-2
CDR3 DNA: TGTGCCTGGAGTGTACTGAGCGGGGAGCTGTTTTTT
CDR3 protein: CAWSVLSGELFF

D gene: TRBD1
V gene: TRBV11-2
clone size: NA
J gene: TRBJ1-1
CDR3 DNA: TGTGCCAGCACCAACAGGGGAAGGGTTCCTGAAGCTTTCTTT
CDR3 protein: CASTNRGRVPEAFF

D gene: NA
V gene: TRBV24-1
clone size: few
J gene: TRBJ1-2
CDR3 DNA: TGTGCCACCACCAAAGGGAGGATCTATGGCTACACCTTC
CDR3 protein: CATTKGRIYGYTF

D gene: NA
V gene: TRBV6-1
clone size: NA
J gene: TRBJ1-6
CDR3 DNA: TGTGCCAGCAGTGAAGCGAGGGGGGGGCATTCACCCCTCCACTTT
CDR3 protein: CASSEARGGHSPLHF

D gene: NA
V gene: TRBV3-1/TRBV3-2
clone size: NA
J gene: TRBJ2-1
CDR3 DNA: TGTGCCAGCAGCCAAGACTACGGGGTGTGGTTCTTC
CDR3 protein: CASSQDYGVWFF

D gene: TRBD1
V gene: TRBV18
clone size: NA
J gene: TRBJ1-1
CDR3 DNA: TGTGCCAGCTCACTTCGGGACAGGGCCACTGAAGCTTTCTTT
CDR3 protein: CASSLRDRATEAFF

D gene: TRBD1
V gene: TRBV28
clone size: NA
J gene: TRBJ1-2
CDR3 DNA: TGTGCCAGCAGTACCGGGACAGGGGGGGGTCGTGGCTACACCTTC
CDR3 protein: CASSTGTGGGRGYTF

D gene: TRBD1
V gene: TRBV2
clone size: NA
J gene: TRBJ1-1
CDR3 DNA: TGTGCCAGTGGGACAGAGAACACTGAAGCTTTCTTT
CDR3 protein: CASGTENTEAFF

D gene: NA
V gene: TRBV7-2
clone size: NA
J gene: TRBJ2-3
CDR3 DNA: TGTGCCAGCAGCTTAGAGGCAGGCACTAGCACAGATACGCAGTATTTT
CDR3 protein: CASSLEAGTSTDTQYF

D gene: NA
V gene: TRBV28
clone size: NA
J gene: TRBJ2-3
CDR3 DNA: TGTGCCAGCAGCTGGGGCGGGGTCGATACGCAGTATTTT
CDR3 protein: CASSWGGVDTQYF

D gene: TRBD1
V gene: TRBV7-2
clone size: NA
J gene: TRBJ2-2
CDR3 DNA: TGTGCCAGCAGCCACAGGGGAAACACCGGGGAGCTGTTTTTT
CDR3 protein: CASSHRGNTGELFF

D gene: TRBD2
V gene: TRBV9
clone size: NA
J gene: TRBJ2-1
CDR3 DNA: TGTGCCAGCAGCGCTCTAGCGGAGGTTTACAATGAGCAGTTCTTC
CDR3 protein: CASSALAEVYNEQFF

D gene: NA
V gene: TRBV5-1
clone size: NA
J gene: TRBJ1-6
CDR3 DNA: TGCGCCAGCAGCTTGCAGGACAACCCGGGTAATTCACCCCTCCACTTT
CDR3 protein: CASSLQDNPGNSPLHF

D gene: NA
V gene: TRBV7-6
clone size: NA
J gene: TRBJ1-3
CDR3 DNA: TGTGCCAGCAGCTATGACAGGCACTTAAGTAACACCATATATTTT
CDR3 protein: CASSYDRHLSNTIYF

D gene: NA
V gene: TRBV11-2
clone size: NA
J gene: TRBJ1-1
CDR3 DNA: TGTGCCAGCAGCTTAGTGGGGCTTACGAACACTGAAGCTTTCTTT
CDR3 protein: CASSLVGLTNTEAFF

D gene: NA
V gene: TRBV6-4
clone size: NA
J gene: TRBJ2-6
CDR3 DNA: TGTGCCAGCAGTGACTCGATCGTAGCATGTTCTCTCTCTGGGGCCAACGTCCTGACTTTC
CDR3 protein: CASSDSIVACSLSGANVLTF

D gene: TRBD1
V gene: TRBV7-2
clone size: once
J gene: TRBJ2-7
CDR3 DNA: TGTGCCAGCAGCCCTCGGACAGGGGGCTCCTACGAGCAGTACTTC
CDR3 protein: CASSPRTGGSYEQYF

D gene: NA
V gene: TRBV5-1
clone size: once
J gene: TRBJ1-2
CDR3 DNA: TGCGCCAGCAGCTTGGCTGAGAACTATGGCTACACCTTC
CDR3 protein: CASSLAENYGYTF

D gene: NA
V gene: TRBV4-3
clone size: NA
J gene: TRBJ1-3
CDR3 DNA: TGCGCCAGCAGCCAAGATGCAGGCTTTTTTGGAAACACCATATATTTT
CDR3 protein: CASSQDAGFFGNTIYF

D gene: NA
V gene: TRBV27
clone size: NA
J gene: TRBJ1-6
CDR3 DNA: TGTGCCAGCAGCGTTGGGACAAATTATAATTCACCCCTCCACTTT
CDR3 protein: CASSVGTNYNSPLHF

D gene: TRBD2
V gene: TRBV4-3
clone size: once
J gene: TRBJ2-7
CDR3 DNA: TGCGCCAGCAGCTCCTATAGCGGGGCCGCCTACGAGCAGTACTTC
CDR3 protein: CASSSYSGAAYEQYF

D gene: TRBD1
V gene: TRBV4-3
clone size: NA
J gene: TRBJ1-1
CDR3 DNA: TGCGCCAGCAGCCAAGACTTTGGGACAGACGCTTTCTTT
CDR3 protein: CASSQDFGTDAFF

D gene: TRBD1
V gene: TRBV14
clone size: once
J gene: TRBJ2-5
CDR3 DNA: TGTGCCAGCAGCCGGGGGACAGGGCAGACCCAGTACTTC
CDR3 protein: CASSRGTGQTQYF

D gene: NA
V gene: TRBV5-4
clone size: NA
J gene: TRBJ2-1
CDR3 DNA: TGTGCCAGCAGCTTGGGTATCGGCAATGAGCAGTTCTTC
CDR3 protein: CASSLGIGNEQFF

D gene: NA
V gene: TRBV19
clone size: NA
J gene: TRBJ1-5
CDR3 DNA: TGTGCCAGTAGTTTGGTCGGGGAAGGAAATCAGCCCCAGCATTTT
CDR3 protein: CASSLVGEGNQPQHF

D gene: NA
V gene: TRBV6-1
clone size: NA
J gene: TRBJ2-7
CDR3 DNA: TGTGCCAGCAGTGAAGCGCAGGCGGGAACCTACGAGCAGTACTTC
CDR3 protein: CASSEAQAGTYEQYF

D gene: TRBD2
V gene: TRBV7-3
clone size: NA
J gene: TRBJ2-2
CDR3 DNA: TGTGCCAGCAGCACAAGAGGTAGCGGGGTGAACACCGGGGAGCTGTTTTTT
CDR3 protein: CASSTRGSGVNTGELFF

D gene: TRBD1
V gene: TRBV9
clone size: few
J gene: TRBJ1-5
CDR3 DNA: TGTGCCAGCAGCGTAAGCTGGGACAGAGATCAGCCCCAGCATTTT
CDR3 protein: CASSVSWDRDQPQHF

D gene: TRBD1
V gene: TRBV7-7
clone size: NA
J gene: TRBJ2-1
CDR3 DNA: TGTGCTAGCAGCGGAGCGGTGGGACAGGCCTACAATGAGCAGTTCTTC
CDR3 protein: CASSGAVGQAYNEQFF

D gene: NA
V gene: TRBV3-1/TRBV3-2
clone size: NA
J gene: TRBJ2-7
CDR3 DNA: TGTGCCAGCAGCCAAACCCGGGACTACGAGCAGTACTTC
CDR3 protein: CASSQTRDYEQYF

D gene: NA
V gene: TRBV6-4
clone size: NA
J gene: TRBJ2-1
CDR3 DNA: TGTGCCAGCAGTGAGACACCCTCCTACAATGAGCAGTTCTTC
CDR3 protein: CASSETPSYNEQFF

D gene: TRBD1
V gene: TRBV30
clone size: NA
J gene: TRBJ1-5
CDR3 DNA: TGTGCCTGGGACAGGGGTTTTAGCAATCAGCCCCAGCATTTT
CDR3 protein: CAWDRGFSNQPQHF

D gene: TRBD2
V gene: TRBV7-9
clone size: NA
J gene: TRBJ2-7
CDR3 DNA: TGTGCCAGCAGCTTAGCACTAGCGGGTAGCTACGAGCAGTACTTC
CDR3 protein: CASSLALAGSYEQYF

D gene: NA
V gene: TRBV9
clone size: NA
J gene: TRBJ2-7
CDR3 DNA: TGTGCCAGCAGCGTAGCCCAGAGAGCCCAGGGTTACGAGCAGTACTTC
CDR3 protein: CASSVAQRAQGYEQYF

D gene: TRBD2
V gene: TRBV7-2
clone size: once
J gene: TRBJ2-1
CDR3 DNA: TGTGCCAGCAGCTTAGTTGGACTAGCGAACAATGAGCAGTTCTTC
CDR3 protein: CASSLVGLANNEQFF

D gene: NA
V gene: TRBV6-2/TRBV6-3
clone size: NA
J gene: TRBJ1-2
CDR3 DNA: TGTGCCAGCAGTTCGGGATCGCACTATGGCTACACCTTC
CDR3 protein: CASSSGSHYGYTF

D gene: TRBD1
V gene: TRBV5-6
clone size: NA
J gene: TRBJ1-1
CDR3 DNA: TGTGCCAGCAGCGTTATACAGGGGGGAGGAACTGAAGCTTTCTTT
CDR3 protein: CASSVIQGGGTEAFF

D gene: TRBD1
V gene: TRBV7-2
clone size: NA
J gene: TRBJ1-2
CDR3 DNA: TGTGCCAGCAGCTTACAGGGGGCCGGAAGCTACACCTTC
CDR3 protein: CASSLQGAGSYTF

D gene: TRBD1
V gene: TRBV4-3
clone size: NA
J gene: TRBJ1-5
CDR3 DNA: TGCGCCAGCAGCCGGATGACAGGGAACAATCAGCCCCAGCATTTT
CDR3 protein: CASSRMTGNNQPQHF

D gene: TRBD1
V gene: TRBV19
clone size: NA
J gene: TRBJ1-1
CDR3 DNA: TGTGCCACCCGGGACAGGGTGAACACTGAAGCTTTCTTT
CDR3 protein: CATRDRVNTEAFF

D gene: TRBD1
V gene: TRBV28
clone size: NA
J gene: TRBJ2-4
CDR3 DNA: TGTGCCAGCAGTCCATTGACAGGGATCGACATTCAGTACTTC
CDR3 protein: CASSPLTGIDIQYF

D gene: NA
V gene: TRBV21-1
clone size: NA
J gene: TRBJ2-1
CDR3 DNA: TGTGCCAGCAGCAAAGTGGGGCAGGGTGGTAAGGATGAGCAGTTCTTC
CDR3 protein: CASSKVGQGGKDEQFF

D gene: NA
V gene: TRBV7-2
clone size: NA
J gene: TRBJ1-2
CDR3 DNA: TGTGCCAGCAGCTTAGGATTAGGCAGGGAGGCCTATGGCTACACCTTC
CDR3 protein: CASSLGLGREAYGYTF